This entry features one T cell receptor (beta chain) sequence. PCR was performed using 60 Vbeta and 13 Jbeta primers. TCRdb keeps only in-frame clones here, not all; method: immunoSEQ multiplex PCR. The sample includes approximately 150,000 clones. The junction had 9 bases not matched to a gene; V was cut back by 5 bases and J by 4 bases. This CDR3 is built from 15 residues. The germline CDR1 and CDR2 sequences are MDHEN and SYDVKM. These data come from a study of cytomegalovirus exposure and HLA in healthy donors. The J gene is TRBJ1-1, the V gene TRBV28; 8 bases match TRBD1. This receptor was obtained from a male donor in good health and CMV-seronegative. The sample consisted of PBMCs. The CDR3 nucleotides are TGTGCCAGCAGTCGGACAGGGATAGGTTTCACTGAAGCTTTCTTT. This encodes CASSRTGIGFTEAFF.